The next 22 T cell receptor beta chains were all read from a single sample in a study of T cells after yellow fever vaccination. TCRdb analysed the 5' RACE reads with MiXCR anew, one entry per CDR3 protein. This table holds approximately 330,000 distinct CDR3 sequences, roughly 4% found once. Sequences were derived from PBMCs, sampled 5 days after the yellow fever booster vaccination. These receptors all stem from a man aged 18 to 29 who received the YFV17D yellow fever vaccine.

The chain joins TRBV20-1 to TRBJ2-1; TRBD1 might be the D (5 bases). The ends were cut back, 3 bases at V and 8 bases at J, with 14 bases in the middle. The CDR3 is 13 residues long. Per germline, CDR1 DFQATT and CDR2 SNEGSKA (reference sequence). In DNA, the CDR3 is TGCAGTGCTAGGGTCCTGGTCAGGGATGAGCAGTTCTTC. This translates into CSARVLVRDEQFF.

V gene TRBV30 combines with J gene TRBJ1-6, with unresolved D. V gave up 4 bases and J gave up 4 bases, with 8 bases separating them. CDR3 length: 13 amino acids. Germline V gene data show CDR1 as GTSNPN and CDR2 as SVGIG (reference sequence). The CDR3 bases are TGTGCCTGGAATTCCGGGTATAATTCACCCCTCCACTTT. It encodes CAWNSGYNSPLHF. Full variable domain (outside the CDR3, taken from reference TRBV30 and TRBJ1-6): SQTIHQWPATLVQPVGSPLSLECTVEGTSNPNLYWYRQAAGRGLQLLFYSVGIGQISSEVPQNLSASRPQDRQFILSSKKLLLSDSGFYLCAWNSGYNSPLHFGNGTRLTVT.

This clonotype came up many times. The chain recombines TRBV7-6 with TRBJ2-4, with D possibly being TRBD1 or TRBD2 (5 bases each). V lost 6 bases and J lost 3, with 21 bases in between. This CDR3 is built from 17 residues. CDR1 and CDR2 (germline): SGHVS, FNYEAQ. The CDR3 DNA reads as TGTGCCAGCAGTCCAGACCCGGGGCCTAGGAGCAAAAACATTCAGTACTTC. It is translated as CASSPDPGPRSKNIQYF.

The genes are TRBV5-6 and TRBJ2-3; possible D gene TRBD2, 6 bases. V was shortened by 4 bases and J by 11 bases, with 17 bases between the two germline ends. Looked up from germline, CDR1 is SGHDT and CDR2 is YYEEEE. The CDR3 extends over 13 amino acids. The CDR3 DNA reads as TGTGCCAGCAGCCTGTACAACGGGCGGGAGCAGTATTTT. It is translated as CASSLYNGREQYF.

This clonotype was seen a handful of times. V is TRBV11-2 and J is TRBJ2-5, with 7 positions matching TRBD1. CDR1 SGHAT and CDR2 FQNNGV come from the germline V gene. V dropped 3 bases and J dropped 6; count of bases not matched to a gene: 10. The CDR3 consists of 15 residues. CDR3 bases: TGTGCCAGCAGCTTCAATAGACAGGGTGTTAAGACCCAGTACTTC. It translates to CASSFNRQGVKTQYF.

Only a few counts were recorded for this clonotype. The chain couples TRBV5-1 to TRBJ2-6; 8 bases are shared with TRBD1. The CDR3 consists of 19 residues. V gave up 5 bases and J gave up 5 bases; unmatched junction bases: 18. Per germline, CDR1 SGHRS and CDR2 YFSETQ. The CDR3 region has the DNA TGCGCCAGCAGTTACACAACCCGGGACAGGAGTGTCTGGGCCAACGTCCTGACTTTC. It specifies CASSYTTRDRSVWANVLTF. Combining the CDR3 with reference TRBV5-1 and TRBJ2-6 gives the whole variable domain KAGVTQTPRYLIKTRGQQVTLSCSPISGHRSVSWYQQTPGQGLQFLFEYFSETQRNKGNFPGRFSGRQFSNSRSEMNVSTLELGDSALYLCASSYTTRDRSVWANVLTFGAGSRLTVL.

This clonotype was found many times. The V and J genes are TRBV7-2 and TRBJ2-3; either TRBD1 or TRBD2 may supply D (6 bases each). The CDR3 is made up of 12 amino acids. Trimming took off 6 bases at V and 10 bases at J, with 14 bases between the two ends. Germline lookup yields CDR1 SGHTA and CDR2 FQGNSA. The CDR3 nucleotides are TGTGCCAGCAGTAGAGGAGGGGGGCCGCAGTATTTT. Its translation is CASSRGGGPQYF.

The CDR3 protein is CSAARDNEQFF. CDR3 bases: TGCAGTGCTGCCCGGGACAATGAGCAGTTCTTC. The chain employs TRBV20-1 and TRBJ2-1; D ambiguous. The CDR3 runs to 11 residues. With 5 bases removed from V and 5 bases from J, the gap between germline ends came to 7 bases. Germline values: CDR1 DFQATT, CDR2 SNEGSKA (reference sequence).

This clonotype was seen only a few times. The chain employs TRBV19 and TRBJ2-3; D is perhaps TRBD2 (5 bases). The CDR3 runs 14 residues. V lost 8 bases, J lost 2 bases, and 14 bases lay in between. Per germline, CDR1 LNHDA and CDR2 SQIVND (reference sequence). CDR3 loop: CASQSGPLTDTQYF. DNA of the CDR3: TGTGCCAGTCAAAGCGGTCCCCTCACAGATACGCAGTATTTT.

In its sample, this clonotype was seen many times. This chain uses TRBV3-1 with TRBJ1-1; D call uncertain. Germline values: CDR1 LGHDT, CDR2 YNNKEL (reference sequence). Trimming took off 1 base at V and 6 bases at J, with 12 bases between the two ends. The CDR3 sequence is 14 residues long. CDR3 DNA sequence: TGTGCCAGCAGCCAAGGTTACAGTTCCGCTGAAGCTTTCTTT. Translation: CASSQGYSSAEAFF. The variable domain in full, completed from reference TRBV3-1 and TRBJ1-1, reads DTAVSQTPKYLVTQMGNDKSIKCEQNLGHDTMYWYKQDSKKFLKIMFSYNNKELIINETVPNRFSPKSPDKAHLNLHINSLELGDSAVYFCASSQGYSSAEAFFGQGTRLTVV.

The table lists this clonotype with a few counts. DNA of the CDR3: TGCAGTGTTGGGACGGCTACATATGGCTACACCTTC. It translates to CSVGTATYGYTF. V usage is TRBV20-1 and J usage is TRBJ1-2; possible D gene TRBD1, 5 bases. CDR3 length equals 12 residues. The germline V gene has CDR1 DFQATT and CDR2 SNEGSKA (reference sequence). Trimming shortened V by 7 bases and J by 5 bases, and 14 bases separated the two germline ends.

This clonotype has only a few counts. The V call is TRBV2, the J call TRBJ2-7; D might be TRBD1 (5 bases). This CDR3 comprises 12 residues. The germline V gene encodes CDR1 SNHLY and CDR2 FYNNEI. Trimming took off 10 bases at V and 4 bases at J, with 14 bases between the two ends. The CDR3 loop reads CAIRLWTYEQYF. Here the CDR3 DNA reads TGTGCCATCCGGCTGTGGACATACGAGCAGTACTTC.

This chain connects TRBV15 to TRBJ2-7; TRBD2 might be the D (6 bases). This CDR3 contains 15 residues. The V and J ends lost 0 bases and 6 bases respectively, with 15 bases between them. The germline CDR1 and CDR2 sequences are LNHNV and YYDKDF (reference sequence). The CDR3 sequence is CATSRDTGGRGEQYV. CDR3 in DNA: TGTGCCACCAGCAGAGATACCGGGGGTCGGGGCGAGCAGTACGTC.

The CDR3 sequence: CAIGRGQETQYF. CDR3 DNA sequence: TGTGCCATCGGCAGGGGGCAAGAGACCCAGTACTTC. The rearrangement joins TRBV10-3 to TRBJ2-5; 7 bases fit TRBD1. This CDR3 is 12 amino acids long. J lost 2 bases, V lost 8 bases, and 2 bases had no gene match. CDR1 is ENHRY, CDR2 SYGVKD, per germline.

This clonotype was recorded a few times. The chain has TRBV24-1 and TRBJ2-7; tentative D call: TRBD1 (5 bases). The germline V gene encodes CDR1 KGHDR and CDR2 SFDVKD. The CDR3 has 17 amino acids. The V and J ends lost 1 base and 3 bases respectively, with 18 bases between them. CDR3 amino acids: CATSDFYSERQNYEQYV. CDR3 nucleotides: TGTGCCACCAGTGATTTTTATAGTGAAAGACAGAACTACGAGCAGTACGTC.

The chain joins TRBV12-3 or TRBV12-4 to TRBJ2-1; 7 nucleotides align to TRBD1. J lost 2 bases, V lost 3 bases, and 4 bases had no gene match. This CDR3 comprises 15 residues. CDR3 sequence reads: CASSFGTAAYNEQFF. CDR3 coding DNA: TGTGCCAGCAGTTTTGGGACAGCGGCCTACAATGAGCAGTTCTTC.

There are a few counts of this clonotype. This chain links TRBV20-1 with TRBJ1-2, with 8 bases fitting TRBD1. The germline gives CDR1 DFQATT, CDR2 SNEGSKA (reference sequence). Trimming took 1 base from V and 6 from J; bases not matched to a gene: 7. There are 14 residues in the CDR3. The DNA of the CDR3 is TGCAGTGCTAGAGCCATCTCAGGGGGCCATGGCTACACCTTC. It is translated as CSARAISGGHGYTF.

This clonotype has only a few counts. V and J are TRBV7-2 and TRBJ2-1; perhaps D is TRBD1 or TRBD2 (5 bases each). Germline V CDR1 and CDR2: SGHTA, FQGNSA. Trimming took 0 bases from V and 3 from J, leaving 9 bases between them. The CDR3 loop spans 15 amino acids. In DNA, the CDR3 is TGTGCCAGCAGCTTAGCAGGGACGGTCTACAATGAGCAGTTCTTC. Translated: CASSLAGTVYNEQFF. The full variable domain, completed using reference TRBV7-2 and TRBJ2-1, is GAGVSQSPSNKVTEKGKDVELRCDPISGHTALYWYRQSLGQGLEFLIYFQGNSAPDKSGLPSDRFSAERTGGSVSTLTIQRTQQEDSAVYLCASSLAGTVYNEQFFGPGTRLTVL.

This clonotype has a count of ten or more. The V gene is TRBV5-1, the J gene TRBJ2-7; D may be TRBD1 (6 bases). Germline assignment: CDR1 SGHRS and CDR2 YFSETQ. CDR3 length equals 11 residues. V dropped 6 bases and J dropped 4 bases, with 8 bases sitting between them. CDR3 region: CASKGEYEQYF. In nucleotides, the CDR3 is TGCGCCAGCAAGGGGGAGTACGAGCAGTACTTC.

The sample holds a few counts of this clonotype. This chain connects TRBV25-1 to TRBJ2-3; D is perhaps TRBD1 (6 bases). With 3 bases removed from V and 2 bases from J, the gap between germline ends came to 9 bases. The CDR3 runs 14 residues. Germline V lookup: CDR1 MGHDK, CDR2 SYGVNS. The CDR3: CASSEWDNTDTQYF. The CDR3 DNA reads TGTGCCAGCAGTGAGTGGGACAACACAGATACGCAGTATTTT.

This rearrangement joins TRBV4-3 to TRBJ2-1; 8 bases are a match to TRBD2. This CDR3 contains 14 residues. In germline, CDR1 is LGHNA, CDR2 YSLEER. V was clipped by 0 bases and J by 8 bases; unmatched bases: 3. CDR3 in amino acids: CASSQEAGDYEQFF. In nucleotides, the CDR3 is TGCGCCAGCAGCCAAGAAGCGGGAGACTATGAGCAGTTCTTC.

This clonotype was seen ten or more times. V is TRBV6-2 or TRBV6-3 and J is TRBJ2-7; no firm D call. The CDR3 is made up of 17 amino acids. V was clipped by 6 bases and J by 2 bases, with 23 bases between them. The germline CDR1 and CDR2 sequences are MNHEY and SVGEGT. Here the CDR3 reads CASSYRHGGPPAYEQYV. CDR3 bases: TGTGCCAGCAGCTATCGTCATGGTGGCCCGCCGGCCTACGAGCAGTACGTC.